This T cell receptor beta chain was sequenced for a study of blood T cell repertoires in COVID-19. Clones were sequenced by immunoSEQ multiplex PCR, and TCRdb holds only the in-frame ones, with some missing. The sample lists some 140,000 clones, over 80% occurring once. Trimming removed 7 bases from V and 9 bases from J; junction bases left unmatched: 10. Germline CDR1 and CDR2: SNHLY and FYNNEI. The CDR3 has 14 amino acids. The receptor was isolated from a man aged 45 to 65 with active COVID-19. Sequencing input: peripheral blood. This chain joins TRBV2 and TRBJ2-1; 9 bases match TRBD1. CDR3 in amino acids: CASTGGGQGSEQFF. In nucleotides, the CDR3 is TGTGCCAGCACAGGGGGGGGACAGGGCAGTGAGCAGTTCTTC.